The 6 T cell receptor beta chains reported below all come from one sample, sequenced in a study of cytomegalovirus exposure and HLA in healthy donors. The PCR ran on 60 Vbeta and 13 Jbeta primers. TCRdb keeps only in-frame clones here, not all; method: immunoSEQ multiplex PCR. Of 150,000 to 200,000 clones listed, roughly 87% are singletons. The sample consisted of PBMCs. These TCRs come from a girl under three years old in good health and CMV-seronegative.

This rearrangement joins TRBV1 to TRBJ2-7; no check of the table's D call, TRBD1, against the DNA was made. TRBV1 is a pseudogene segment. The CDR3 loop spans 15 amino acids. This chain's CDR3 is CTSSQRDRGSYEQYF. CDR3 in DNA: TGCACCAGCAGCCAACGGGACAGGGGTTCATACGAGCAGTACTTC.

The chain recombines TRBV5-5 with TRBJ2-6, with 9 nucleotides matching TRBD1. With V trimmed by 4 bases and J by 4 bases, 15 bases remained unmatched. Germline CDR1 reads SGHKS; CDR2 reads YYEKEE (reference sequence). The CDR3 is made up of 19 amino acids. The CDR3 DNA reads TGTGCCAGCAGCCCTTGGACCGGGACAGGGCTCTCGGGGGCCAACGTCCTGACTTTC. This encodes CASSPWTGTGLSGANVLTF. The full variable domain, in which reference TRBV5-5 and TRBJ2-6 provide the parts outside the CDR3, is DAGVTQSPTHLIKTRGQQVTLRCSPISGHKSVSWYQQVLGQGPQFIFQYYEKEERGRGNFPDRFSARQFPNYSSELNVNALLLGDSALYLCASSPWTGTGLSGANVLTFGAGSRLTVL.

The chain combines TRBV4-1 with TRBJ2-5, with 9 bases fitting TRBD2. J was trimmed by 5 bases and V by 0 bases; bases with no gene match: 19. This CDR3 is 20 amino acids long. Per the germline V gene, CDR1 is MGHRA and CDR2 is YSYEKL. The CDR3 bases are TGCGCCAGCAGCCAAGAGGGTACCGGGCGGGGGGGCCGTGATAGGGAGACCCAGTACTTC. Translation: CASSQEGTGRGGRDRETQYF.

The CDR3 coding sequence is TGTGCCAGCAGTTACAGTCCTAGCGGGAGACACAATGAGCAGTTCTTC. Translation: CASSYSPSGRHNEQFF. The chain uses TRBV6-5 and TRBJ2-1, with 10 nucleotides matching TRBD2. Germline CDR1 is MNHEY and CDR2 is SVGAGI. The V and J ends lost 2 bases and 5 bases, in that order; junction bases with no gene match: 6. CDR3 length: 16 amino acids.

The chain couples TRBV7-2 to TRBJ2-1; TRBD2 matches 8 bases. The CDR3 is 13 residues long. J gave up 10 bases and V 5 bases, and 7 bases lay outside the gene matches. Germline CDR1 reads SGHTA; CDR2 reads FQGNSA. The CDR3 here is CASSTRTSWEQFF. DNA of the CDR3: TGTGCCAGCAGCACCAGGACTAGCTGGGAGCAGTTCTTC.

V gene TRBV10-3 combines with J gene TRBJ2-5, with 10 bases matching TRBD2. Trimming cost V 4 bases and J 3 bases; bases outside gene matches: 5. CDR1 and CDR2 from the germline V gene are ENHRY and SYGVKD. The CDR3 runs 15 residues. The CDR3 DNA reads as TGTGCCATCAGTGGAGGACTAGCGGAGGAAGAGACCCAGTACTTC. It encodes CAISGGLAEEETQYF.